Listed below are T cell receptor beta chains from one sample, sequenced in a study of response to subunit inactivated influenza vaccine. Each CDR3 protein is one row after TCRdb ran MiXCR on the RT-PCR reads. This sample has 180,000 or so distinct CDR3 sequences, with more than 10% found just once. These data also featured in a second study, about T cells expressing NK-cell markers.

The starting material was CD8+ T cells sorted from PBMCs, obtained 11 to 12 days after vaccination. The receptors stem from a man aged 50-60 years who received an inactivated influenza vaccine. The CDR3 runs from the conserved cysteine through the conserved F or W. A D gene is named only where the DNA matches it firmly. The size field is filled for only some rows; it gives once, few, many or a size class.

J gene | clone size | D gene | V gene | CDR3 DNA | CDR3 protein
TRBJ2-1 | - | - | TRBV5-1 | TGCGCCAGCAGCTTGGCCGAGTTGGTCCGGAGAACCTACAATGAGCAGTTCTTC | CASSLAELVRRTYNEQFF
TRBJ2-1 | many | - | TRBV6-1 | TGTGCCAGCAGAGAGATCACCTACAATGAGCAGTTCTTC | CASREITYNEQFF
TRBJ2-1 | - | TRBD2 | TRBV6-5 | TGTGCCAGCAGTTACGGAGCGGGAGGGCCTAATGAGCAGTTCTTC | CASSYGAGGPNEQFF
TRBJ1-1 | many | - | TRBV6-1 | TGTGCCGTTCAGGAGCCCCTGGGGACTGAAGCTTTCTTT | CAVQEPLGTEAFF
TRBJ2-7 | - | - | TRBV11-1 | TGTGCCAGCAGCTCTTCCCCGGGCTACGAGCAGTACTTC | CASSSSPGYEQYF
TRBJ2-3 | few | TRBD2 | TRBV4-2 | TGTGCCAGCAGCCAAGAGGCGGTGCGAGCGGGGGGGCAAGCAGATACGCAGTATTTT | CASSQEAVRAGGQADTQYF
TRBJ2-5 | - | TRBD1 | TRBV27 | TGTGCCAGCAGTTCATGGGACAGGCTAGAGACCCAGTACTTC | CASSSWDRLETQYF
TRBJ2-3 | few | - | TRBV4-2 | TGTGCCAGCAGCCAACGGGGGCGGGGTAGAGATACGCAGTATTTT | CASSQRGRGRDTQYF
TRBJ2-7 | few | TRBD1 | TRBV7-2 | TGTGCCAGCAGGTGGGACAGGGAGGCCTCCTACGAGCAGTACTTC | CASRWDREASYEQYF
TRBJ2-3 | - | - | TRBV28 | TGTGCCAGCAGTTTCTCTGTGGGTGGTGGCGCAACGGGGCTGACAGATACGCAGTATTTT | CASSFSVGGGATGLTDTQYF
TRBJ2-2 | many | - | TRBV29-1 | TGCAGCGTTGCCCTGAACACCGGGGAGCTGTTTTTT | CSVALNTGELFF
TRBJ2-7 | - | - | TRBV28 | TGTGCCAGCAGAACGCCCAGGGCCTACGAGCAGTACTTC | CASRTPRAYEQYF
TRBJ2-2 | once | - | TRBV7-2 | TGTGCCAGCAGCTCGGGACGGCTGTTTTTT | CASSSGRLFF
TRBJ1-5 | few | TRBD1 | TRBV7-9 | TGTGCCAGCAGCTTAGGGACAGGGTTACAGCCACAGCATTTT | CASSLGTGLQPQHF
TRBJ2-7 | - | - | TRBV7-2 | TGTGCCAGCAGCTTCGCCCTCCACGAGCAGTACTTC | CASSFALHEQYF
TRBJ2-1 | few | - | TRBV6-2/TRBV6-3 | TGTGCCAGCAGTACGGGCAATGAGCAGTTCTTC | CASSTGNEQFF
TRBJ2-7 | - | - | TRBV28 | TGTGCCAGCAGTTTAGCCGAAGGGTTAGGCAACGAGCAGTACTTC | CASSLAEGLGNEQYF